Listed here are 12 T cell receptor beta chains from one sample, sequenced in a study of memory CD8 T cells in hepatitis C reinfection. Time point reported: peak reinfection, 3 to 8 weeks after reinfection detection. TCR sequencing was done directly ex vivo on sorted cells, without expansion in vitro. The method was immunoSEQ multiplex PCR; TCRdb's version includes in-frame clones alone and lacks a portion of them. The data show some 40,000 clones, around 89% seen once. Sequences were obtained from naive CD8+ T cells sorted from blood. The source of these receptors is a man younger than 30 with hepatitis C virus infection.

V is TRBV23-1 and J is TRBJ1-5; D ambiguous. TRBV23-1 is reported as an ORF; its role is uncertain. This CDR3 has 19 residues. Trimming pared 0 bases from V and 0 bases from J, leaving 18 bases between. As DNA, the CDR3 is TGCGCCAGCAGTCAATCAGGGAGGCAGCAACCCTTTAGCAATCAGCCCCAGCATTTT. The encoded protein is CASSQSGRQQPFSNQPQHF.

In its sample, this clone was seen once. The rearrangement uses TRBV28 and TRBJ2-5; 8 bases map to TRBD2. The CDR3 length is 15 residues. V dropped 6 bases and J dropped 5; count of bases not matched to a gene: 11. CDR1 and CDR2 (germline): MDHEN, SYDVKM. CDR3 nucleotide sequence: TGTGCCAGCAGACAACTAGCGGACCGACGGGAGACCCAGTACTTC. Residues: CASRQLADRRETQYF.

The DNA of the CDR3 is TGTGCCAGCAAGGAGGGGATCTCTGGAAACACCATATATTTT. Translated, it gives CASKEGISGNTIYF. The chain joins TRBV2 to TRBJ1-3; a weak D match, TRBD1 (5 bases). Germline V gene data show CDR1 as SNHLY and CDR2 as FYNNEI. The CDR3 is 14 residues long. Trimming shortened V by 7 bases and J by 0 bases, and 10 bases separated the two germline ends.

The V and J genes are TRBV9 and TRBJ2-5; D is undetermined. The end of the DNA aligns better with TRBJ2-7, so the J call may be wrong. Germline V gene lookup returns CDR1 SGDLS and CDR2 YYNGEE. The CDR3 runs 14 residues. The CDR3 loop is CASSVGASSYEQYF. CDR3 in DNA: TGTGCCAGCAGCGTAGGAGCGAGCTCCTACGAGCAGTACTTC.

The CDR3 bases are TGTGCCAGCAGAGGAACAGGGGCGAACACCGGGGAGCTGTTTTTT. It is translated as CASRGTGANTGELFF. The rearrangement links TRBV9 to TRBJ2-2, with 7 bases matching TRBD1. CDR1 is SGDLS, CDR2 YYNGEE, per germline. V shed 5 bases, J shed 0 bases, and the junction held 4 bases outside the gene matches. The CDR3 length is 15 residues.

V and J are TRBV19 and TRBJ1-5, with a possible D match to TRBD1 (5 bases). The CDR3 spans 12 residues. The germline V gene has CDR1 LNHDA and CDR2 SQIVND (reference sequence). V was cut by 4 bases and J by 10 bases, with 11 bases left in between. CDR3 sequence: CASSSSGGPQHF. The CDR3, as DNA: TGTGCCAGTAGTAGTTCGGGGGGACCCCAGCATTTT.

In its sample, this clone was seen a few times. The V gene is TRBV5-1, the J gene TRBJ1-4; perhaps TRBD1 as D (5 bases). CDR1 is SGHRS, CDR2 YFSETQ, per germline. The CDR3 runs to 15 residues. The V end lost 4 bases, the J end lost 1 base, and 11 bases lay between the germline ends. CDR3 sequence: CASSPNQGTNEKLFF. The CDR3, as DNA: TGCGCCAGCAGCCCCAACCAGGGAACTAATGAAAAACTGTTTTTT.

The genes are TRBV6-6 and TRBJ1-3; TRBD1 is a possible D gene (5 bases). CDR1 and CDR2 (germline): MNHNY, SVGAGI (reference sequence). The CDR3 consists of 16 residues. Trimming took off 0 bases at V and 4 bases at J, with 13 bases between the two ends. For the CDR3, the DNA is TGTGCCAGCAGTTACTCGAAGGCAGGGTCGGGAAACACCATATATTTT. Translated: CASSYSKAGSGNTIYF.

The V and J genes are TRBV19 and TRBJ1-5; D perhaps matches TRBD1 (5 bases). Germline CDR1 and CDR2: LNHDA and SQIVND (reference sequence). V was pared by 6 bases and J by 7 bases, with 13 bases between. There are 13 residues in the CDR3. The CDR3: CASRTPGQQPQHF. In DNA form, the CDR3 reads TGTGCCAGTAGAACGCCAGGGCAACAGCCCCAGCATTTT. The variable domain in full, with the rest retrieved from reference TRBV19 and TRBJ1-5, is DGGITQSPKYLFRKEGQNVTLSCEQNLNHDAMYWYRQDPGQGLRLIYYSQIVNDFQKGDIAEGYSVSREKKESFPLTVTSAQKNPTAFYLCASRTPGQQPQHFGDGTRLSIL.

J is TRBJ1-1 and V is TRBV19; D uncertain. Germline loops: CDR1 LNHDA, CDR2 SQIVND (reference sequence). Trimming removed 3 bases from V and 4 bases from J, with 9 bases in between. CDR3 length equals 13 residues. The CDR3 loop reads CASSIVSPTEAFF. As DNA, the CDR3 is TGTGCCAGTAGTATCGTGAGCCCCACTGAAGCTTTCTTT.

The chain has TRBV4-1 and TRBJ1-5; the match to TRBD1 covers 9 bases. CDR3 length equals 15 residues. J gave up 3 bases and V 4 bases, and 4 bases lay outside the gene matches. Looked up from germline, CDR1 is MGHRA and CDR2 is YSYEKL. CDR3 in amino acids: CASSLWDRDNQPQHF. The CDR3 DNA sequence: TGCGCCAGCAGCCTATGGGACAGGGACAATCAGCCCCAGCATTTT.

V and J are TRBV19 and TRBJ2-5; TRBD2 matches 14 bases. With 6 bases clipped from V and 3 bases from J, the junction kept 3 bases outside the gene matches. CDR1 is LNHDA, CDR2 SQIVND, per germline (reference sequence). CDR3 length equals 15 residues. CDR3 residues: CASRMTSGGEETQYF. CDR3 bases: TGTGCCAGTAGGATGACTAGCGGGGGGGAAGAGACCCAGTACTTC.